This entry concerns a single T cell receptor (beta chain). This same CDR3 is encoded by further DNA sequences in the sample. V was cut by 2 bases and J by 1 base, with 12 bases left in between. Germline values: CDR1 SNHLY, CDR2 FYNNEI. This CDR3 is 15 amino acids long. Measured with immunoSEQ multiplex PCR; TCRdb has only the in-frame clones, and not every one. This sample yields 65,000 to 90,000 clones, of which roughly 80% are seen a single time; roughly 2% belongs to the top ten. The data originate from a study of glioma-infiltrating T cells after dendritic cell vaccination. Study overall: Between the early 2000s and the early 2010s, patients got autologous tumor lysate-pulsed dendritic cell vaccines. Dendritic cells derived from monocytes and pulsed with autologous tumor lysate formed the vaccine.

The chain is built from TRBV2 and TRBJ2-7; possible D gene TRBD2, 5 bases. The clonotype comes from a human donor with glioblastoma. Specimen: blood, collected before dendritic cell vaccination. The CDR3 DNA follows: TGTGCCAGCAGTGAAATGCCTACGGGGTCCTACGAGCAGTACTTC. As protein: CASSEMPTGSYEQYF.